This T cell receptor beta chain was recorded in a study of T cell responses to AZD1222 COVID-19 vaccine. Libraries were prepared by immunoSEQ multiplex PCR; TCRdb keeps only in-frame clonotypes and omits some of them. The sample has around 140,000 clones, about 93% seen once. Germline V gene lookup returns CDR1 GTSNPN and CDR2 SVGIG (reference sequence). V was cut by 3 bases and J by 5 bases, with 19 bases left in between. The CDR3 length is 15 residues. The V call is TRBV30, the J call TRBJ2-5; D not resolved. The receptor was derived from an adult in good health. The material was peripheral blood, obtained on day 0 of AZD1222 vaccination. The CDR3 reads CAWSLKTAAEETQYF. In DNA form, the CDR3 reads TGTGCCTGGAGCCTGAAGACGGCGGCGGAGGAGACCCAGTACTTC.